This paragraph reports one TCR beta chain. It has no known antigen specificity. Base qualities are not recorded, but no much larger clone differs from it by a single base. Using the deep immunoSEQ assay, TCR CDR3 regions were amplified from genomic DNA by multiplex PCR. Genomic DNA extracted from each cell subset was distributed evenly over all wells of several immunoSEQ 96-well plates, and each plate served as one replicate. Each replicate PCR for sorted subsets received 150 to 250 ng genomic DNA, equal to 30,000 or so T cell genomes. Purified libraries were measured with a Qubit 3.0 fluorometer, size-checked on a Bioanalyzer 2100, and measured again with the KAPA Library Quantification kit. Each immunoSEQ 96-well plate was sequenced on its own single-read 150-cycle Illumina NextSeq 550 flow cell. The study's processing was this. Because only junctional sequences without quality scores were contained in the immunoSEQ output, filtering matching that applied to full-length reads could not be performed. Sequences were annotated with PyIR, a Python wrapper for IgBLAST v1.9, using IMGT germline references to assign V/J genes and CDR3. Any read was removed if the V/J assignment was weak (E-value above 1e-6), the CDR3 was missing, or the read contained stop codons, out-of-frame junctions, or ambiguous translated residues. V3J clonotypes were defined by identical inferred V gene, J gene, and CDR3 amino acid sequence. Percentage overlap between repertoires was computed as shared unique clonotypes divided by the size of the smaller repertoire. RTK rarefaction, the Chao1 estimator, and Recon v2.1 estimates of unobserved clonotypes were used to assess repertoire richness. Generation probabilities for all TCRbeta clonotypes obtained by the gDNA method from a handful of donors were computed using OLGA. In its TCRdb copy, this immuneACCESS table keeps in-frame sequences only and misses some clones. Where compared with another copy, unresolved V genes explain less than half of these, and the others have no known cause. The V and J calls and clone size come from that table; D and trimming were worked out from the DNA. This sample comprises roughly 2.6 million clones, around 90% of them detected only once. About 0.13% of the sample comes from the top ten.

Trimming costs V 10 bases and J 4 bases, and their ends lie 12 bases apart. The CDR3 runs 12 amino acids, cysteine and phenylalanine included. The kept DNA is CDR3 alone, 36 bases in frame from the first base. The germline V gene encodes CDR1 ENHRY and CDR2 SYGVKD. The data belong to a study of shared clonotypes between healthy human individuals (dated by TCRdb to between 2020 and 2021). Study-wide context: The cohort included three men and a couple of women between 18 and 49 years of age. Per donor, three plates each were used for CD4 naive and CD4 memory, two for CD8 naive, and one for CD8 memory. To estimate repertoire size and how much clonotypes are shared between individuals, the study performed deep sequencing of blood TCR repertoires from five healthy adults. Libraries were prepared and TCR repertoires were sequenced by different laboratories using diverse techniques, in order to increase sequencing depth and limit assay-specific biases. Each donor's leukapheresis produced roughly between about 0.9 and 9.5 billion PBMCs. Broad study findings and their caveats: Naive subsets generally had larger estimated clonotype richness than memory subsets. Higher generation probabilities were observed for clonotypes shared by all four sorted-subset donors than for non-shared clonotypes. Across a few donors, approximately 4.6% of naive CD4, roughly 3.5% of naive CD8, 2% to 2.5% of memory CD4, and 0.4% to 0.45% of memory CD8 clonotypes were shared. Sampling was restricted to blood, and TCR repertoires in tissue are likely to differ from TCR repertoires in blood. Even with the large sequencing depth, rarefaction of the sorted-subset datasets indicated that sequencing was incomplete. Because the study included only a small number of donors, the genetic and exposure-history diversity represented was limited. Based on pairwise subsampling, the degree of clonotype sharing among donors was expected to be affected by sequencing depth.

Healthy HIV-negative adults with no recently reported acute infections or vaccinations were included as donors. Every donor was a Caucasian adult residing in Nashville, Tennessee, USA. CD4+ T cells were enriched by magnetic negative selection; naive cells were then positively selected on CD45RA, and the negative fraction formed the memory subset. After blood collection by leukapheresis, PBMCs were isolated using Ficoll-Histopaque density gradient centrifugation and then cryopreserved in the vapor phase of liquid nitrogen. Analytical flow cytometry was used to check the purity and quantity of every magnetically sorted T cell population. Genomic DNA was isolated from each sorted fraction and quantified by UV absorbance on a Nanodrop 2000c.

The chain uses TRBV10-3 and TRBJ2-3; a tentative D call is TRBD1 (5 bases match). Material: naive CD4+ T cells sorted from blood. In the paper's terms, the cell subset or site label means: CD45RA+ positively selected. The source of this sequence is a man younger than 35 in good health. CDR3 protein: CATRQTSDTQYF. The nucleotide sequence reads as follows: TGTGCCACCCGACAGACCTCAGATACGCAGTATTTT.